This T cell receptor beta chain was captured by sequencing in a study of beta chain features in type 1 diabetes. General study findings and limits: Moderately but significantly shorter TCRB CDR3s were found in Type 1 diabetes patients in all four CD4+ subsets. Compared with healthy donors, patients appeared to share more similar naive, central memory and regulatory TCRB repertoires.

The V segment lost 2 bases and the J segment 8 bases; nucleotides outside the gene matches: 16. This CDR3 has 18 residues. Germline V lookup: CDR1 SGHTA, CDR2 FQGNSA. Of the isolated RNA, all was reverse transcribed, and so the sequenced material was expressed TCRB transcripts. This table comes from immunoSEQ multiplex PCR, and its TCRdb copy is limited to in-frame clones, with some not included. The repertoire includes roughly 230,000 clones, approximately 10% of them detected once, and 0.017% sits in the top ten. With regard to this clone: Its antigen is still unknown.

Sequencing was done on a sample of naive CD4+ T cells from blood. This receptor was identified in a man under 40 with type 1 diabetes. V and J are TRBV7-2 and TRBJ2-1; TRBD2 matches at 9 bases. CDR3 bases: TGTGCCAGCAGCTTAAGCCCCCCTCAGCGGGGGGAAGTCTATGAGCAGTTCTTC. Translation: CASSLSPPQRGEVYEQFF.